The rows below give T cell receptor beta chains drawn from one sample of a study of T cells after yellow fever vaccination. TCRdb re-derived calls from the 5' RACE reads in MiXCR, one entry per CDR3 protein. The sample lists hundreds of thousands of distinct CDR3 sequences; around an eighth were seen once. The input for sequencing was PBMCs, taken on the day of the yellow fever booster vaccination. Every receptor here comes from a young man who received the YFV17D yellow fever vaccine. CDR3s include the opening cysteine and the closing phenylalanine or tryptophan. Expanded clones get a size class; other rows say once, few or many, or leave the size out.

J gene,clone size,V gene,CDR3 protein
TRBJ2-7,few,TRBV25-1,CASSDGAGESYEQYF
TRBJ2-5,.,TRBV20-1,CSASRGQGDETQYF
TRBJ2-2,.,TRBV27,CASSLIRVMDTGELFF
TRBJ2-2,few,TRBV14,CASSPGPHEELFF
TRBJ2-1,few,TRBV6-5,CASSFEAPDNEQFF
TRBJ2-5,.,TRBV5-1,CASSFYLGGETQYF
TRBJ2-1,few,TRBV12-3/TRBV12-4,CASSLEGRRRFF
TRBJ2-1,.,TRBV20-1,CSAPGLAGPREQFF
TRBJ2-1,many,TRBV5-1,CASFGGADEQFF
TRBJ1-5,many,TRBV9,CASSVDGAYQPQHF
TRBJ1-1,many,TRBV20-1,CSADRRRNTEAFF
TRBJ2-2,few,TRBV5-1,CASSLDWDTGELFF
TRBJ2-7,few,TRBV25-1,CATEWDEQYF
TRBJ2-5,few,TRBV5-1,CASSLAQTSGSGTQYF
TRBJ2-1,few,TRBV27,CASSSIAGRDEQFF
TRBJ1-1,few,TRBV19,CASSSRQLEAFF
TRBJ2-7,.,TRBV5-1,CASSFLGQSSYEQYF
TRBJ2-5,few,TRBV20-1,CSGTLGETQYF
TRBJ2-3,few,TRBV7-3,CASSVKGTDTQYF
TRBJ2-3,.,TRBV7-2,CASRTRLADNTDTQYF
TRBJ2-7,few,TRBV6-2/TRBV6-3,CASAQGPGGYEQYF